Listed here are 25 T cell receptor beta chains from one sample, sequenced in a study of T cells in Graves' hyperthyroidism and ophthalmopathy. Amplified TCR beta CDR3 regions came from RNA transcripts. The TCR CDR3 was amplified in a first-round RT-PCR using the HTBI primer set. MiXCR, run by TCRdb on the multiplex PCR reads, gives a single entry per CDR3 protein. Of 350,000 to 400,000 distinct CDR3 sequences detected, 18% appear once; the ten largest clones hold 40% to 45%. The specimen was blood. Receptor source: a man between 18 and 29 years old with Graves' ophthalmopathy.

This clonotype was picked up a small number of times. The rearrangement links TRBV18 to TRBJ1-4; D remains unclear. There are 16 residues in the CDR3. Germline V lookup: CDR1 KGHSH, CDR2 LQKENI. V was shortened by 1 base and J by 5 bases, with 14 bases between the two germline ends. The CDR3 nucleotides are TGTGCCAGCTCACCACGGGAAAGGGTCGGGAATGAAAAACTGTTTTTT. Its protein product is CASSPRERVGNEKLFF.

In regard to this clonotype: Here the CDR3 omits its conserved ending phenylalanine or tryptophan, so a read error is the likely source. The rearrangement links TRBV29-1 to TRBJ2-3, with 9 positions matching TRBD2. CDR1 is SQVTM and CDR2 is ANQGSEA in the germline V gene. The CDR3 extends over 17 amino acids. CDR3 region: CNVEILAGVPGTDTQYC. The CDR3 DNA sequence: TGCAACGTTGAAATCTTAGCGGGGGTTCCGGGCACAGATACGCAGTATTGT.

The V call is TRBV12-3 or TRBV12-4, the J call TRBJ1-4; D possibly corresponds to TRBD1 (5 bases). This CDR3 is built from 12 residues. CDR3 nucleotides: TGTGCTTCCAGGGCCGGGTCCGAAAAACTGTTTTTT. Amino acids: CASRAGSEKLFF.

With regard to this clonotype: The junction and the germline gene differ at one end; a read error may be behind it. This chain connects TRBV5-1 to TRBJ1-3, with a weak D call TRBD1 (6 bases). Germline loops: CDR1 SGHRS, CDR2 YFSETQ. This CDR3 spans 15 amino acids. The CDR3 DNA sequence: TGTGCCAGCACCCTAAACCCAGGGGTCGGAAACACCATATATTTT. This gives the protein CASTLNPGVGNTIYF.

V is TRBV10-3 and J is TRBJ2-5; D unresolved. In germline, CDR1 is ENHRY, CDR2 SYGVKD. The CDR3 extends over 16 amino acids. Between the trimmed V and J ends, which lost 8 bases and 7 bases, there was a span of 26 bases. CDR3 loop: CAISLAASDEFGTQYF. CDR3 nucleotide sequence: TGTGCCATCTCTCTGGCCGCGTCGGACGAGTTCGGGACCCAGTACTTC.

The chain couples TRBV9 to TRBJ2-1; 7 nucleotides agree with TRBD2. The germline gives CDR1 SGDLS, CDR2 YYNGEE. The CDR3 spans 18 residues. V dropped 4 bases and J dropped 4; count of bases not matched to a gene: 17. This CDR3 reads CASSLGGRGTGEYNEQFF. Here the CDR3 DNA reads TGTGCCAGCAGCTTAGGAGGGAGGGGAACGGGGGAATACAATGAGCAGTTCTTC.

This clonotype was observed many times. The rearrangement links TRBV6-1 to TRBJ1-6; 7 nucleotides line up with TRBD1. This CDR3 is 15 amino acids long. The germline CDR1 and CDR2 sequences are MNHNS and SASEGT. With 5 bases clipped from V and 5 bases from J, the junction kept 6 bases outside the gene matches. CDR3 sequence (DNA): TGTGCCAGCAGTAGACAGGGAGATGATAATTCACCCCTCCACTTT. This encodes CASSRQGDDNSPLHF.

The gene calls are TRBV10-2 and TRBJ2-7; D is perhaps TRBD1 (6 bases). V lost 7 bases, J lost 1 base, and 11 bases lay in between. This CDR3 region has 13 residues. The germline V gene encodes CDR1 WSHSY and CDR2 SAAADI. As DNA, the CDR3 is TGCGCCAGCAACGCAGGGGAGTCCTACGAGCAGTACTTC. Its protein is CASNAGESYEQYF.

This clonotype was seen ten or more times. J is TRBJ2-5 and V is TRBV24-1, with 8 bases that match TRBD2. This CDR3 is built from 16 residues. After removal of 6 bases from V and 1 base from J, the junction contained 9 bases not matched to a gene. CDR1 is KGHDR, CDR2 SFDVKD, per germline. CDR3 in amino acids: CATSPTGGGSQETQYF. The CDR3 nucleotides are TGTGCCACCAGTCCGACAGGCGGGGGGTCCCAAGAGACCCAGTACTTC.

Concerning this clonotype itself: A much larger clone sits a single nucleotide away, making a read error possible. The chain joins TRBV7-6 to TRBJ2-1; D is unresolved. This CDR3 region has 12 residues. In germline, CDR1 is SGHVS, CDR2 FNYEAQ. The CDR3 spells CASSSIYNGQFF. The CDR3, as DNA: TGTGCCAGCAGCTCCATCTACAATGGGCAGTTCTTC.

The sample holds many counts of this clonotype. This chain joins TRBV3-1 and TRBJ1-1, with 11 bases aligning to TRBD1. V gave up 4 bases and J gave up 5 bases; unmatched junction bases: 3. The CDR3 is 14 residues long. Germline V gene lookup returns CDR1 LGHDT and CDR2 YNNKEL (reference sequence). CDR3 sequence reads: CASSLRDRGTEAFF. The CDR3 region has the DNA TGTGCCAGCAGCCTTCGGGACAGGGGGACTGAAGCTTTCTTT.

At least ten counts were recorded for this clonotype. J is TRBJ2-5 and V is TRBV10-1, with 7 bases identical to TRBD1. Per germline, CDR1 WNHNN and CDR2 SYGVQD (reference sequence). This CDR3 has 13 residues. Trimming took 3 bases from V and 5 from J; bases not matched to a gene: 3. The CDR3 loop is CASSEDRAETQYF. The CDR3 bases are TGCGCCAGCAGTGAAGACAGGGCTGAGACCCAGTACTTC.

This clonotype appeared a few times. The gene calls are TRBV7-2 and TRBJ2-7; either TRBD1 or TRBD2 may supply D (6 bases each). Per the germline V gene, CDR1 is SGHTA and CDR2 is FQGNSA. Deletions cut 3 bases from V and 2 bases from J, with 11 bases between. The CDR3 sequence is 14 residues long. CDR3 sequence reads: CASSLGGRPYEQYF. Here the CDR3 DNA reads TGTGCCAGCAGCTTGGGGGGCCGCCCCTACGAGCAGTACTTC.

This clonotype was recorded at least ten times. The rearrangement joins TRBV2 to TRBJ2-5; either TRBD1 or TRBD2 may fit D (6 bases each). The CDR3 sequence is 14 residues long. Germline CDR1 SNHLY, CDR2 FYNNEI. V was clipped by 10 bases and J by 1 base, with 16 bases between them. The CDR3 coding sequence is TGTGCCACCCGCGTGGGGGGCCTCCAAGAGACCCAGTACTTC. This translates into CATRVGGLQETQYF.

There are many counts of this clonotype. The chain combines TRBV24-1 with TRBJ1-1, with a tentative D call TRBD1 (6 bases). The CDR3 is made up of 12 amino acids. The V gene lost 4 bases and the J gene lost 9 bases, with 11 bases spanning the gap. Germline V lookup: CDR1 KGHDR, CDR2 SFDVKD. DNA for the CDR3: TGTGCCACCAGTGACCCTGACAGGAAAGCTTTCTTT. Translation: CATSDPDRKAFF.

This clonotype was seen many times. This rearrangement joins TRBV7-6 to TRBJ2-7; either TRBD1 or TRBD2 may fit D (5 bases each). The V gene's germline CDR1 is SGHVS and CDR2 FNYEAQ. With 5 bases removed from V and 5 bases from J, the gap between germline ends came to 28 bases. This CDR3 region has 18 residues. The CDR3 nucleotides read TGTGCCAGCAGCGTAAGCCCACTCCGGGGCCTTGGGGCTCACGAGCAGTACTTC. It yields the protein CASSVSPLRGLGAHEQYF.

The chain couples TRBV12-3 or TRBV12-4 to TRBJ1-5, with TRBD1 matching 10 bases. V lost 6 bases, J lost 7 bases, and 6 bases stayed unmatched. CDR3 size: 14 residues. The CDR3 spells CASSKTGGGQPQHF. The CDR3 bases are TGTGCCAGCAGCAAGACAGGGGGCGGGCAGCCCCAGCATTTT.

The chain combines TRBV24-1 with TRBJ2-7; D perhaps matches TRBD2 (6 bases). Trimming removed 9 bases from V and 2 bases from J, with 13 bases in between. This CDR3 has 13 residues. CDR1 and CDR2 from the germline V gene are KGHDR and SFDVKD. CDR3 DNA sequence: TGTGCCACCGCGGAGGGGAACACCTACGAGCAGTACTTC. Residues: CATAEGNTYEQYF.

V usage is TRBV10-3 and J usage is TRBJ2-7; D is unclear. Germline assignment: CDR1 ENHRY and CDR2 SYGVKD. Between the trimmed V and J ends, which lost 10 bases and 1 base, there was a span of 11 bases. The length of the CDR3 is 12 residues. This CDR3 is CATQDDSYEQYF. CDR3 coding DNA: TGTGCCACCCAAGACGATTCCTACGAGCAGTACTTC.

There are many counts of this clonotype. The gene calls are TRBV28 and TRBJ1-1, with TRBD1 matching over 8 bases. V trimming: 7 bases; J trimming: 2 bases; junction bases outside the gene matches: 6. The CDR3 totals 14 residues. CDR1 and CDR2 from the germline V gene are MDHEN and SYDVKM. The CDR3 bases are TGTGCCAGCACTCAGGGGGCAGTAAACACTGAAGCTTTCTTT. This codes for CASTQGAVNTEAFF. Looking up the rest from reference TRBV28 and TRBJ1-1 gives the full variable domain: DVKVTQSSRYLVKRTGEKVFLECVQDMDHENMFWYRQDPGLGLRLIYFSYDVKMKEKGDIPEGYSVSREKKERFSLILESASTNQTSMYLCASTQGAVNTEAFFGQGTRLTVV.

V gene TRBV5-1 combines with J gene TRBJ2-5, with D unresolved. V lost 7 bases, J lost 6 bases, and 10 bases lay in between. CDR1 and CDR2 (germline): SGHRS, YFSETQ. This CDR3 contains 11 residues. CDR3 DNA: TGCGCCAGCGTGGAGCAAAAGACCCAGTACTTC. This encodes CASVEQKTQYF. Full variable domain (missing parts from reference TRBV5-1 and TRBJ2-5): KAGVTQTPRYLIKTRGQQVTLSCSPISGHRSVSWYQQTPGQGLQFLFEYFSETQRNKGNFPGRFSGRQFSNSRSEMNVSTLELGDSALYLCASVEQKTQYFGPGTRLLVL.

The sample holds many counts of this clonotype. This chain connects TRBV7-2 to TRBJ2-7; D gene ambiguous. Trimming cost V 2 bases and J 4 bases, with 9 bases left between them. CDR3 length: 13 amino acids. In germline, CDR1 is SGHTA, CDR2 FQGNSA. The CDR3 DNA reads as TGTGCCAGCAGCTTAAATCTGGGGTACGAGCAGTACTTC. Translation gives CASSLNLGYEQYF.

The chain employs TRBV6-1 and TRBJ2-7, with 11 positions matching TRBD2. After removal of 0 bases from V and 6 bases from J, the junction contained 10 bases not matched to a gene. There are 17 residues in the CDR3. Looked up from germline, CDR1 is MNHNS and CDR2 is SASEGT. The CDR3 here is CASSEAGVAGGWVEQYF. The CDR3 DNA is TGTGCCAGCAGTGAAGCTGGGGTAGCGGGGGGGTGGGTCGAGCAGTACTTC.

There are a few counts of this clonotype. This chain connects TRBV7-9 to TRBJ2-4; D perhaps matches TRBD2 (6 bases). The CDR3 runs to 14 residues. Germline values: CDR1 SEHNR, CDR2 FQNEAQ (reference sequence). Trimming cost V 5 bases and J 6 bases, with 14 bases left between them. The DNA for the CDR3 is TGTGCCAGCAGCCCCCCCGGGACTCTAAACATTCAGTACTTC. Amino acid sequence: CASSPPGTLNIQYF. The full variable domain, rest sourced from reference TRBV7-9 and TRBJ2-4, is DTGVSQNPRHKITKRGQNVTFRCDPISEHNRLYWYRQTLGQGPEFLTYFQNEAQLEKSRLLSDRFSAERPKGSFSTLEIQRTEQGDSAMYLCASSPPGTLNIQYFGAGTRLSVL.

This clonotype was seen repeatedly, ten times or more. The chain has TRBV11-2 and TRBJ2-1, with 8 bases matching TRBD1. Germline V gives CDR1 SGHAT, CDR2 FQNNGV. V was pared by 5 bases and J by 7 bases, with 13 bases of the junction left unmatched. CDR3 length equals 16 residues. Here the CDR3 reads CASSPPGVQGENEQFF. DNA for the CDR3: TGTGCCAGCAGCCCCCCCGGGGTACAGGGGGAAAATGAGCAGTTCTTC.